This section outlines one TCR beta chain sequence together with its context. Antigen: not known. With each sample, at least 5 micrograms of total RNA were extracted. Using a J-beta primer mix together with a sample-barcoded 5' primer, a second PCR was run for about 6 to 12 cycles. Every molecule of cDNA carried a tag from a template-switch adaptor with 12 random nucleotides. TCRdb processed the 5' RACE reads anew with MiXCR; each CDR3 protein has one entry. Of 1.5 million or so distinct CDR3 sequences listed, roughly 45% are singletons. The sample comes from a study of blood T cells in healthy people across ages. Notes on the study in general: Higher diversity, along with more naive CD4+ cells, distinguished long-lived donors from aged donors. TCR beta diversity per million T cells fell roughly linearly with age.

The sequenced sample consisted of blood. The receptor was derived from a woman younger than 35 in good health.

CDR3 nucleotide sequence: TGTGCCAGCAGCCGGACAGGGAACTATCTCAATGAGCAGTTCTTC. It specifies CASSRTGNYLNEQFF. The J gene is TRBJ2-1, the V gene TRBV6-5; 8 bases are shared with TRBD1. The trim removed 6 bases at V and 6 bases at J, leaving 10 bases unmatched. Germline CDR1 and CDR2: MNHEY and SVGAGI. CDR3 length: 15 residues.